These 21 T cell receptor beta chains originate from one sample sequenced in a study of T cells and copy number aberrations in small-cell lung cancer. The repertoire was sequenced with immunoSEQ multiplex PCR; TCRdb's copy has only in-frame clones and lacks some. The sample holds thousands of clones, 65% to 85% seen once. The sequenced material came from normal tissue next to the tumor. The receptors here all came from an older woman with small cell lung cancer. Some clones in this sample may be carry-over from other donors' samples.

This clone was picked up one time. The V gene is TRBV6-1, the J gene TRBJ2-2, with D unclear. With 7 bases removed from V and 6 bases from J, the gap between germline ends came to 15 bases. The CDR3 is 14 amino acids. Germline loops: CDR1 MNHNS, CDR2 SASEGT. CDR3 protein: CASTLLQSAGELFF. The DNA of the CDR3 is TGTGCCAGCACATTACTCCAGTCGGCCGGGGAGCTGTTTTTT.

This sequence joins TRBV7-3 and TRBJ2-1, with D possibly TRBD2 on 6 matching bases. This CDR3 spans 18 amino acids. With 5 bases removed from V and 7 bases from J, the gap between germline ends came to 27 bases. Germline V gene sequence: CDR1 SGHTA, CDR2 FQGTGA. CDR3 protein: CASSTGGVMGLEGNEQFF. DNA of the CDR3: TGTGCCAGCAGCACCGGGGGAGTGATGGGGCTGGAGGGGAATGAGCAGTTCTTC.

This clone came up once. The chain carries TRBV28 and TRBJ1-5; D remains unclear. V gave up 5 bases and J gave up 6 bases, with 17 bases separating them. The germline CDR1 and CDR2 sequences are MDHEN and SYDVKM. The CDR3 consists of 15 residues. The CDR3 DNA reads as TGTGCCAGCAGTGGACTCTCAAGGGCGGGTCAGCCCCAGCATTTT. It codes for CASSGLSRAGQPQHF.

This clone counts as medium-sized. The genes are TRBV4-2 and TRBJ2-7; 10 positions agree with TRBD1. V gave up 0 bases and J gave up 3 bases; unmatched junction bases: 2. The CDR3 loop spans 15 amino acids. CDR1 is LGHNA, CDR2 YNFKEQ, per germline. Here the CDR3 DNA reads TGTGCCAGCAGCCAAGATGGGACAGGGGTCTACGAGCAGTACTTC. Protein product: CASSQDGTGVYEQYF.

This clone was picked up a small number of times. The J gene is TRBJ2-2, the V gene TRBV9, with unresolved D. The CDR3 extends over 14 amino acids. Trimming removed 0 bases at V and 3 bases at J, with 6 bases between. CDR1 and CDR2 from the germline V gene are SGDLS and YYNGEE. CDR3 sequence: CASSVGGDTGELFF. The CDR3 DNA is TGTGCCAGCAGCGTAGGTGGGGACACCGGGGAGCTGTTTTTT.

The chain links TRBV2 to TRBJ2-1; tentative D call: TRBD2 (5 bases). The CDR3 has 13 amino acids. Per germline, CDR1 SNHLY and CDR2 FYNNEI. The germline V and J ends were trimmed by 9 bases and 2 bases, with 11 bases remaining between them. CDR3 protein: CARRVGPYNEQFF. The DNA of the CDR3 is TGTGCCAGGCGGGTCGGACCCTACAATGAGCAGTTCTTC.

This clone has a single count. The V call is TRBV7-2, the J call TRBJ2-7; D is ambiguous. Trimming pared 2 bases from V and 3 bases from J, leaving 8 bases between. The CDR3 has 13 amino acids. Germline-derived CDR1 and CDR2 are SGHTA and FQGNSA. The CDR3 DNA sequence: TGTGCCAGCAGCTTAAGACATTTCTACGAGCAGTACTTC. It codes for CASSLRHFYEQYF. Complete variable domain (other parts from reference TRBV7-2 and TRBJ2-7): GAGVSQSPSNKVTEKGKDVELRCDPISGHTALYWYRQSLGQGLEFLIYFQGNSAPDKSGLPSDRFSAERTGGSVSTLTIQRTQQEDSAVYLCASSLRHFYEQYFGPGTRLTVT.

The V call is TRBV29-1, the J call TRBJ2-3; no clear D. This CDR3 contains 13 residues. Germline lookup yields CDR1 SQVTM and CDR2 ANQGSEA. Trimming stripped 0 bases from V and 3 bases from J, with 7 bases between. CDR3 protein: CSVEDPGTDTQYF. The CDR3 coding sequence is TGCAGCGTTGAAGATCCCGGGACAGATACGCAGTATTTT.

The CDR3 DNA is TGCGCCAGCAGTCTAGCGGGGAACAATGAGCAGTTCTTC. Its protein product is CASSLAGNNEQFF. The V call is TRBV5-1, the J call TRBJ2-1; 9 positions agree with TRBD2. Unmatched junction bases numbered 2, after V lost 5 bases and J lost 5 bases. CDR1 and CDR2 (germline): SGHRS, YFSETQ. The CDR3 extends over 13 amino acids.

The genes are TRBV7-8 and TRBJ1-5; 7 nucleotides agree with TRBD1. Germline V gene lookup returns CDR1 SGHVS and CDR2 FQNEAQ. V gave up 5 bases and J gave up 5 bases; unmatched junction bases: 12. The CDR3 covers 16 residues. The CDR3 nucleotides read TGTGCCAGCAGCCAAACGACAGGGATTCTTTATCAGCCCCAGCATTTT. Protein product: CASSQTTGILYQPQHF. The whole variable domain, filled in from reference TRBV7-8 and TRBJ1-5, reads GAGVSQSPRYKVAKRGQDVALRCDPISGHVSLFWYQQALGQGPEFLTYFQNEAQLDKSGLPSDRFFAERPEGSVSTLKIQRTQQEDSAVYLCASSQTTGILYQPQHFGDGTRLSIL.

The rearrangement links TRBV7-3 to TRBJ1-1; no reliable D call. Germline assignment: CDR1 SGHTA and CDR2 FQGTGA. V gave up 1 base and J gave up 10 bases, with 13 bases separating them. This CDR3 comprises 13 residues. The CDR3 region is CASSLNAESRAFF. DNA of the CDR3: TGTGCCAGCAGCTTAAATGCTGAGAGCAGAGCTTTCTTT.

This clone has just one count. This chain links TRBV28 with TRBJ2-7, with D possibly matching TRBD2 (6 bases). Germline CDR1 MDHEN, CDR2 SYDVKM. The CDR3 contains 15 residues. V was pared by 1 base and J by 3 bases, with 13 bases between. The CDR3 is CASSLSRGSNYEQYF. CDR3 coding DNA: TGTGCCAGCAGTTTATCTCGGGGGTCCAACTACGAGCAGTACTTC.

This chain joins TRBV11-3 and TRBJ2-1; 10 nucleotides agree with TRBD1. The CDR3 has 16 amino acids. In germline, CDR1 is SGHNT, CDR2 YENEEA. Trimming cost V 5 bases and J 6 bases; bases outside gene matches: 10. The CDR3 spells CASSLGPGQGFNEQFF. The CDR3 nucleotides are TGTGCCAGCAGCCTTGGGCCGGGACAGGGGTTCAATGAGCAGTTCTTC.

V usage is TRBV5-6 and J usage is TRBJ1-3, with no clear D. This CDR3 has 13 amino acids. The germline V gene has CDR1 SGHDT and CDR2 YYEEEE. Deletions cut 0 bases from V and 7 bases from J, with 8 bases between. The CDR3 sequence: CASSLVSGNTIYF. Written as DNA, the CDR3 is TGTGCCAGCAGCTTGGTTTCCGGGAACACCATATATTTT.

The rearrangement links TRBV5-6 to TRBJ2-1; D call uncertain. The length of the CDR3 is 15 residues. Germline CDR1 reads SGHDT; CDR2 reads YYEEEE. Trimming removed 2 bases from V and 4 bases from J, with 13 bases in between. The CDR3 DNA is TGTGCCAGCAGCTTAGGTCAGGTCCATTACAATGAGCAGTTCTTC. This translates into CASSLGQVHYNEQFF.

The chain is built from TRBV5-5 and TRBJ2-3, with D uncertain. V was shortened by 1 base and J by 6 bases, with 3 bases between the two germline ends. The CDR3 contains 11 residues. Germline V lookup: CDR1 SGHKS, CDR2 YYEKEE (reference sequence). The DNA for the CDR3 is TGTGCCAGCAGCTTGTTTGATACGCAGTATTTT. This sequence encodes CASSLFDTQYF. Using reference TRBV5-5 and TRBJ2-3 for the parts outside the CDR3, the full variable domain is DAGVTQSPTHLIKTRGQQVTLRCSPISGHKSVSWYQQVLGQGPQFIFQYYEKEERGRGNFPDRFSARQFPNYSSELNVNALLLGDSALYLCASSLFDTQYFGPGTRLTVL.

The chain links TRBV5-4 to TRBJ2-3; 8 bases map to TRBD2. There are 14 residues in the CDR3. The junction had 3 bases not matched to a gene; V was cut back by 4 bases and J by 2 bases. Germline CDR1 and CDR2: SGHNT and YYREEE (reference sequence). CDR3 DNA: TGTGCCAGCAGCCGGGAGGGAACCACAGATACGCAGTATTTT. It yields the protein CASSREGTTDTQYF.

The V gene is TRBV9, the J gene TRBJ2-7; possible D gene TRBD2, 7 bases. This CDR3 is built from 14 residues. The germline gives CDR1 SGDLS, CDR2 YYNGEE. V gave up 3 bases and J gave up 4 bases, with 14 bases separating them. CDR3 loop: CASSGGGDWYEQYF. CDR3 nucleotides: TGTGCCAGCAGCGGAGGGGGGGATTGGTACGAGCAGTACTTC. Full variable domain (outside the CDR3, taken from reference TRBV9 and TRBJ2-7): DSGVTQTPKHLITATGQRVTLRCSPRSGDLSVYWYQQSLDQGLQFLIQYYNGEERAKGNILERFSAQQFPDLHSELNLSSLELGDSALYFCASSGGGDWYEQYFGPGTRLTVT.

This clone has a handful of counts. The rearrangement uses TRBV30 and TRBJ1-1; no clear D gene. Germline assignment: CDR1 GTSNPN and CDR2 SVGIG (reference sequence). V was shortened by 2 bases and J by 1 base, with 23 bases between the two germline ends. This CDR3 spans 18 amino acids. CDR3 sequence (DNA): TGTGCCTGGAGTACCCGGGGAGGGTCCCGATTTGGGAACACTGAAGCTTTCTTT. Encoded protein: CAWSTRGGSRFGNTEAFF.

This chain connects TRBV2 to TRBJ2-7; tentative D call: TRBD2 (5 bases). The length of the CDR3 is 18 residues. Germline CDR1 and CDR2: SNHLY and FYNNEI. The V gene lost 3 bases and the J gene lost 3 bases, with 24 bases spanning the gap. CDR3 in amino acids: CASSEEVYGIADHYEQYF. CDR3 DNA sequence: TGTGCCAGCAGTGAGGAGGTATATGGGATAGCCGATCACTACGAGCAGTACTTC. Full variable domain (outside the CDR3, taken from reference TRBV2 and TRBJ2-7): EPEVTQTPSHQVTQMGQEVILRCVPISNHLYFYWYRQILGQKVEFLVSFYNNEISEKSEIFDDQFSVERPDGSNFTLKIRSTKLEDSAMYFCASSEEVYGIADHYEQYFGPGTRLTVT.

This clone qualifies as medium-sized. The V and J genes are TRBV28 and TRBJ2-3; D unclear. Germline CDR1 MDHEN, CDR2 SYDVKM. This CDR3 has 13 residues. Trimming took off 2 bases at V and 1 base at J, with 4 bases between the two ends. CDR3 protein: CASSLHGTDTQYF. CDR3 DNA sequence: TGTGCCAGCAGTTTACACGGCACAGATACGCAGTATTTT.